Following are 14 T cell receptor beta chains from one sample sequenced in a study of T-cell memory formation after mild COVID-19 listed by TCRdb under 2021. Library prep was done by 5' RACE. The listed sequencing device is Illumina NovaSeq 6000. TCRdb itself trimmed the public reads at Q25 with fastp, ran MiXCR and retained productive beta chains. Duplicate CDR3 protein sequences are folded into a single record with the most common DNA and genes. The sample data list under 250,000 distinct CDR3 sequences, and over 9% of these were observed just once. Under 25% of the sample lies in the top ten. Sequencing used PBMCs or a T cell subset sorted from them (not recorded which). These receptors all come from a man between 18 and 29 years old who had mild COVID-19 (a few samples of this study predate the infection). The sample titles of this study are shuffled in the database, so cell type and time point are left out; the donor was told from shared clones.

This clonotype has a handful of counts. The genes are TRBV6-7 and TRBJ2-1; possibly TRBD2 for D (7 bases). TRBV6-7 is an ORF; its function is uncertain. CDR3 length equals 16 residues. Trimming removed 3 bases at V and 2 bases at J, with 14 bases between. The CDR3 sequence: CASSYDSRGPYNEQFF. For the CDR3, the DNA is TGTGCCAGCAGTTATGACTCGCGGGGGCCCTACAATGAGCAGTTCTTC.

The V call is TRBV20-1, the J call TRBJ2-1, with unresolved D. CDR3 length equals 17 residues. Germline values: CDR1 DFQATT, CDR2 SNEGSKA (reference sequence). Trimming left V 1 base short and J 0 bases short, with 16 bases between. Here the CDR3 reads CSARGSVGFSSYNEQFF. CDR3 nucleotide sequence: TGCAGTGCTAGAGGTTCGGTAGGGTTTAGCTCCTACAATGAGCAGTTCTTC.

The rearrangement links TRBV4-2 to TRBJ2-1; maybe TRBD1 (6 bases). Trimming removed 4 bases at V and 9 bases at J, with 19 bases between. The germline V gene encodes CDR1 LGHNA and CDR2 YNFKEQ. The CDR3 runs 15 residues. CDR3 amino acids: CASSLGTPGLGEQFF. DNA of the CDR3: TGTGCCAGCAGCCTCGGGACACCGGGTCTTGGTGAGCAGTTCTTC.

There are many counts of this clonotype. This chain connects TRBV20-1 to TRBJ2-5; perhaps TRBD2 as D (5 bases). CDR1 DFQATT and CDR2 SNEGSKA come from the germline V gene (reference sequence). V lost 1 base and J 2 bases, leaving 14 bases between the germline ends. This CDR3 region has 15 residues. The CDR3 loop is CSARVSGTAQETQYF. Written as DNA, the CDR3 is TGCAGTGCTAGAGTCTCGGGAACAGCTCAAGAGACCCAGTACTTC.

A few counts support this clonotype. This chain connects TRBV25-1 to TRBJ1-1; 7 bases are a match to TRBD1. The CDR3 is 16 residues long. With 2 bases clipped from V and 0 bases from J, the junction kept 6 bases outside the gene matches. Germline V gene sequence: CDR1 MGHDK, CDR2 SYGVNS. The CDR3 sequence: CASSEDRDLMNTEAFF. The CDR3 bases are TGTGCCAGCAGTGAAGACAGGGACCTGATGAACACTGAAGCTTTCTTT.

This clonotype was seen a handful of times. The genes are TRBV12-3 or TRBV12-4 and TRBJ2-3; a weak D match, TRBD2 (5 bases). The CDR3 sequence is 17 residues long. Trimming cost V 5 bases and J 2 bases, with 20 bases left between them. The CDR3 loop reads CASSRGKVATHTDTQYF. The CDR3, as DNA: TGTGCCAGCAGTAGAGGGAAGGTAGCGACCCACACAGATACGCAGTATTTT.

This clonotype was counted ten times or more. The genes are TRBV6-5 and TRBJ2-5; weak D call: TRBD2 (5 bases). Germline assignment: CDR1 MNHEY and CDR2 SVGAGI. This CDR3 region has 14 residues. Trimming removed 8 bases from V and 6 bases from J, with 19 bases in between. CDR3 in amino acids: CASGYEDEGKTQYF. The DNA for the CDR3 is TGTGCCAGCGGGTATGAAGACGAGGGCAAGACCCAGTACTTC.

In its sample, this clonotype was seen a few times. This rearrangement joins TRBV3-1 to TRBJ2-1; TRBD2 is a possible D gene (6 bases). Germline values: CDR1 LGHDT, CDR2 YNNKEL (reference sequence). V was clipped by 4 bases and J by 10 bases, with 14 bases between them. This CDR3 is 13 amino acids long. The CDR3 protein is CASSLGGASEQFF. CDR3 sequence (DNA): TGTGCCAGCAGCCTCGGGGGAGCGAGCGAGCAGTTCTTC.

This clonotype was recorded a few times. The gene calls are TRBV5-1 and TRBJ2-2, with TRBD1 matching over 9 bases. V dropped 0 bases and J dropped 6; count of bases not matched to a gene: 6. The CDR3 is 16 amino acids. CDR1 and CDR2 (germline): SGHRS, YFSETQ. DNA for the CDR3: TGCGCCAGCAGCTTGGTCGGACAGGGGATTGCCGGGGAGCTGTTTTTT. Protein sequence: CASSLVGQGIAGELFF. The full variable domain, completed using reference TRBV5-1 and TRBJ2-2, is KAGVTQTPRYLIKTRGQQVTLSCSPISGHRSVSWYQQTPGQGLQFLFEYFSETQRNKGNFPGRFSGRQFSNSRSEMNVSTLELGDSALYLCASSLVGQGIAGELFFGEGSRLTVL.

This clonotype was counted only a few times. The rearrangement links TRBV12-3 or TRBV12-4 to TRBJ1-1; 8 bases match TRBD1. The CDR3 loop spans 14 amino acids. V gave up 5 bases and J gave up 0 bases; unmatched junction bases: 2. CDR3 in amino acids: CASSGDRMNTEAFF. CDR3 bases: TGTGCCAGCAGTGGGGACAGGATGAACACTGAAGCTTTCTTT.

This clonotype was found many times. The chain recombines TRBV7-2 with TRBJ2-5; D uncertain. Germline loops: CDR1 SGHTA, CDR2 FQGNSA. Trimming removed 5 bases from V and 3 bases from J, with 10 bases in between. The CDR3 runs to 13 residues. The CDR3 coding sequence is TGTGCCAGCAGCCTCGCCCTTAAAGAGACCCAGTACTTC. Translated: CASSLALKETQYF.

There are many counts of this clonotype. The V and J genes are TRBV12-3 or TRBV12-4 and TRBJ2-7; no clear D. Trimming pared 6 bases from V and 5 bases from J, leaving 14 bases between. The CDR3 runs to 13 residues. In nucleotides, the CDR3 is TGTGCCAGCAGCCGACCCCATTATCACGAGCAGTACTTC. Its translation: CASSRPHYHEQYF.

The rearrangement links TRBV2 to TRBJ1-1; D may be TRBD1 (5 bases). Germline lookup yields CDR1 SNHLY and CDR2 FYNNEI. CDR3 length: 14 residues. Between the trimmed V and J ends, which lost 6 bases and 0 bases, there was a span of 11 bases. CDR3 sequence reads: CASRGGRMNTEAFF. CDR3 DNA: TGTGCCAGCAGGGGGGGACGGATGAACACTGAAGCTTTCTTT.

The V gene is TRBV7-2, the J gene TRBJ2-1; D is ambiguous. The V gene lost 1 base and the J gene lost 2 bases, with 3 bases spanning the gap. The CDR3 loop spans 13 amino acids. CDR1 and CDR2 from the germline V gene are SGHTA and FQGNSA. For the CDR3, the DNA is TGTGCCAGCAGCTTAGATCCCTACAATGAGCAGTTCTTC. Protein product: CASSLDPYNEQFF.